One sample yielded the 3 T cell receptor beta chains listed below, sequenced in a study of T cell responses to AZD1222 COVID-19 vaccine. Only in-frame clones appear in the TCRdb table, and some are missing; sequencing was by immunoSEQ multiplex PCR. The sample records 84,000 or so clones, about 90% being singletons. The starting material was peripheral blood, obtained on day 0 of MenACWY control vaccination. Receptors originate from an adult in good health.

This chain uses TRBV6-5 with TRBJ2-2, with D tentatively TRBD1 or TRBD2 (5 bases each). The CDR3 has 13 residues. V lost 8 bases, J lost 1 base, and 8 bases lay in between. Germline CDR1 MNHEY, CDR2 SVGAGI. The CDR3 sequence is CASRDGNTGELFF. CDR3 in DNA: TGTGCCAGCCGGGACGGGAACACCGGGGAGCTGTTTTTT.

The chain is built from TRBV25-1 and TRBJ2-2; D unclear. The CDR3 is 16 residues long. Germline V gives CDR1 MGHDK, CDR2 SYGVNS. V gave up 5 bases and J gave up 0 bases, with 13 bases separating them. The CDR3 DNA reads TGTGCCAGCAGTCCCCCGAGTAGGTCGAACACCGGGGAGCTGTTTTTT. It yields the protein CASSPPSRSNTGELFF.

This chain connects TRBV6-5 to TRBJ1-6, with 7 bases that match TRBD1. The ends lost 8 bases at V and 7 bases at J; junction bases unmatched: 5. CDR1 is MNHEY and CDR2 is SVGAGI in the germline V gene. This CDR3 has 13 residues. The CDR3 DNA follows: TGTGCCAGCGTTGAGGGACAGAATTCACCCCTCCACTTT. It is translated as CASVEGQNSPLHF.